The 6 T cell receptor beta chains listed next were all sequenced from one sample in a study of T cells in Graves' hyperthyroidism and ophthalmopathy. From RNA transcripts, TCR beta CDR3 regions were amplified. The TCR CDR3 first-round RT-PCR relied on the HTBI primer set. TCRdb reanalysed the multiplex PCR reads using MiXCR and keeps one entry per CDR3 protein. The sample lists roughly 510,000 distinct CDR3 sequences, 46% occurring once. Material for sequencing was peripheral blood or thyroid tissue (not recorded which). The receptors originated from an adult woman with Graves' disease, either hyperthyroidism or ophthalmopathy (not recorded which).

This clonotype showed up many times. The junction does not match germline at one end; this may be a read error. The CDR3: CASSSHRGTGELFF. For the CDR3, the DNA is TGTGCTAGCAGCTCCCACAGGGGCACCGGGGAGCTGTTTTTT. This chain joins TRBV7-7 and TRBJ2-2; 7 bases map to TRBD1. This CDR3 is built from 14 residues. Germline V gives CDR1 SSHAT, CDR2 FNYEAQ (reference sequence).

Points on this clonotype: The junction and the germline gene differ at one end; a read error may be behind it. CDR3 bases: TGTGCCAGCAGTTTAGGATCCGGCGGCTACACCTTC. Protein product: CASSLGSGGYTF. The chain recombines TRBV7-2 with TRBJ1-2, with no clear D. Germline V gene lookup returns CDR1 SGHTA and CDR2 FQGNSA. The length of the CDR3 is 12 residues.

The gene calls are TRBV5-4 and TRBJ2-2; a possible D gene is TRBD2 (5 bases). Trimming removed 4 bases from V and 5 bases from J, with 18 bases in between. The CDR3 length is 16 residues. The germline V gene encodes CDR1 SGHNT and CDR2 YYREEE (reference sequence). Here the CDR3 DNA reads TGTGCCAGCAGCCCGAGGCCAGCGGCTGAAACCGGGGAGCTGTTTTTT. The encoded protein is CASSPRPAAETGELFF. Complete variable domain (other parts from reference TRBV5-4 and TRBJ2-2): ETGVTQSPTHLIKTRGQQVTLRCSSQSGHNTVSWYQQALGQGPQFIFQYYREEENGRGNFPPRFSGLQFPNYSSELNVNALELDDSALYLCASSPRPAAETGELFFGEGSRLTVL.

This clonotype has only a few counts. The chain combines TRBV27 with TRBJ1-2, with a weak D call TRBD1 (6 bases). The CDR3 has 13 amino acids. CDR1 is MNHEY, CDR2 SMNVEV, per germline (reference sequence). V lost 5 bases and J lost 7, with 14 bases in between. The CDR3 here is CASSLSGAPGYTF. CDR3 coding DNA: TGTGCCAGCAGTCTTTCAGGGGCCCCTGGCTACACCTTC.

Regarding this clonotype: A much larger clone differs from this one at a single base, so this may be a read error. This chain uses TRBV10-3 with TRBJ1-5; D call uncertain. Germline CDR1 and CDR2: ENHRY and SYGVKD. There are 11 residues in the CDR3. V was shortened by 3 bases and J by 5 bases, with 2 bases between the two germline ends. The CDR3 here is CAISDYQPQHF. Here the CDR3 DNA reads TGTGCCATCAGTGACTATCAGCCCCAGCATTTT.

The CDR3 DNA sequence: TGTGCCTGGAGTAAGGGACCGATCGGCACTGAAGCTTTCTTT. Protein: CAWSKGPIGTEAFF. The rearrangement uses TRBV7-9 and TRBJ1-1; D might be TRBD1 (5 bases). The CDR3 runs 14 residues. Per germline, CDR1 SEHNR and CDR2 FQNEAQ (reference sequence). Trimming took off 11 bases at V and 4 bases at J, with 20 bases between the two ends.